Presented here are 27 T cell receptor beta chains from one specimen sequenced in a study of blood T cell repertoires in COVID-19. This table comes from immunoSEQ multiplex PCR, and its TCRdb copy is limited to in-frame clones, with some not included. The sample lists 40,000 to 50,000 clones, approximately 87% occurring once. Specimen: peripheral blood. The receptors were sampled from a woman older than 75 with COVID-19, enrolled during active disease.

This clone came up once. In nucleotides, the CDR3 is TGTGCCAGCAGTGGGGGCTACACTAGCGGTAATTACAATGAGCAGTTCTTC. This sequence encodes CASSGGYTSGNYNEQFF. The V gene is TRBV6-1, the J gene TRBJ2-1, with TRBD2 matching 8 bases. CDR3 size: 17 residues. Trimming cost V 4 bases and J 4 bases; bases outside gene matches: 12. Germline CDR1 is MNHNS and CDR2 is SASEGT.

This clone was seen only once. The chain carries TRBV2 and TRBJ1-5; the D gene is possibly TRBD1 (5 bases). The V and J ends lost 4 bases and 0 bases respectively, with 16 bases between them. This CDR3 comprises 17 residues. CDR1 and CDR2 from the germline V gene are SNHLY and FYNNEI. In DNA, the CDR3 is TGTGCCAGCAGTGGGGCTCTCGGGGGTTTTAGCAATCAGCCCCAGCATTTT. Protein sequence: CASSGALGGFSNQPQHF.

The chain links TRBV7-9 to TRBJ2-5; D not resolved. This CDR3 is 14 amino acids long. Germline V gives CDR1 SEHNR, CDR2 FQNEAQ (reference sequence). V dropped 5 bases and J dropped 3 bases, with 13 bases sitting between them. The CDR3 here is CASSLGHGKETQYF. The CDR3 bases are TGTGCCAGCAGCCTTGGGCACGGTAAAGAGACCCAGTACTTC.

This clone was counted once. The CDR3, as DNA: TGTGCCTGGAGTGTTGGGGTCCATACGGGGGCTTTCTTT. This encodes CAWSVGVHTGAFF. The J gene is TRBJ1-1, the V gene TRBV30; D ambiguous. This CDR3 spans 13 amino acids. Trimming removed 0 bases at V and 11 bases at J, with 16 bases between. Germline CDR1 reads GTSNPN; CDR2 reads SVGIG (reference sequence). Variable domain in full (rest from reference TRBV30 and TRBJ1-1): SQTIHQWPATLVQPVGSPLSLECTVEGTSNPNLYWYRQAAGRGLQLLFYSVGIGQISSEVPQNLSASRPQDRQFILSSKKLLLSDSGFYLCAWSVGVHTGAFFGQGTRLTVV.

The V call is TRBV4-1, the J call TRBJ1-6; D is uncertain. V was shortened by 1 base and J by 8 bases, with 15 bases between the two germline ends. The CDR3 totals 16 residues. Germline values: CDR1 MGHRA, CDR2 YSYEKL. CDR3 region: CASSQVAGLGDSPLHF. The CDR3 DNA sequence: TGCGCCAGCAGCCAAGTTGCCGGGTTGGGTGATTCACCCCTCCACTTT.

The chain combines TRBV5-6 with TRBJ2-1; 13 bases agree with TRBD2. Germline loops: CDR1 SGHDT, CDR2 YYEEEE. V lost 3 bases to trimming and J lost 1 base; unmatched junction nucleotides: 7. This CDR3 spans 18 amino acids. The DNA of the CDR3 is TGTGCCAGCAGCTCTAGGACTAGCGGGAGATCGTCCTACAATGAGCAGTTCTTC. Amino acid sequence: CASSSRTSGRSSYNEQFF.

The chain joins TRBV7-2 to TRBJ2-1, with TRBD2 matching 12 bases. The CDR3 runs 17 residues. Looked up from germline, CDR1 is SGHTA and CDR2 is FQGNSA. V shed 1 base, J shed 9 bases, and the junction held 10 bases outside the gene matches. CDR3 region: CASSLEFASGRGSEQFF. For the CDR3, the DNA is TGTGCCAGCAGCTTAGAATTTGCTAGCGGGAGGGGTAGTGAGCAGTTCTTC.

The chain uses TRBV6-5 and TRBJ2-7; 7 bases agree with TRBD1. Germline V gene sequence: CDR1 MNHEY, CDR2 SVGAGI. Losses at the gene ends were 2 bases for V and 6 bases for J; bases not matched to a gene: 4. CDR3 size: 13 residues. The CDR3 nucleotides read TGTGCCAGCAGTTACGACAGGGCCGCCGAGCAGTACTTC. This sequence encodes CASSYDRAAEQYF.

The chain joins TRBV10-2 to TRBJ2-3, with 10 bases lining up with TRBD1. The CDR3 covers 16 residues. Per the germline V gene, CDR1 is WSHSY and CDR2 is SAAADI. After removal of 4 bases from V and 4 bases from J, the junction contained 8 bases not matched to a gene. The CDR3 DNA reads as TGCGCCAGCAGTGGGCAGACAGGGGGCGAAGCAGATACGCAGTATTTT. It translates to CASSGQTGGEADTQYF.

J is TRBJ1-1 and V is TRBV6-5; 7 nucleotides align to TRBD1. V dropped 8 bases and J dropped 1; count of bases not matched to a gene: 7. This CDR3 has 14 residues. Germline V gene lookup returns CDR1 MNHEY and CDR2 SVGAGI. The CDR3 nucleotides are TGTGCCAGCTCTAGGGCAGGGGGGAACACTGAAGCTTTCTTT. Translated, it gives CASSRAGGNTEAFF.

In regard to this clone: The same CDR3 arises from other DNA sequences in this sample as well. CDR3 sequence (DNA): TGTGCCAGTAGTATTCAAGCGGGGGGTCGTTACGAGCAGTACTTC. This encodes CASSIQAGGRYEQYF. V usage is TRBV19 and J usage is TRBJ2-7; 9 bases line up with TRBD2. CDR1 is LNHDA and CDR2 is SQIVND in the germline V gene (reference sequence). CDR3 length: 15 amino acids. V gave up 3 bases and J gave up 4 bases; unmatched junction bases: 7.

The chain is built from TRBV29-1 and TRBJ2-1, with 10 bases fitting TRBD1. The CDR3 sequence is 15 residues long. Germline CDR1 is SQVTM and CDR2 is ANQGSEA. Trimming cost V 1 base and J 2 bases; bases outside gene matches: 2. The DNA for the CDR3 is TGCAGCGTTGAAGGGGACAGGGGCCCCTACAATGAGCAGTTCTTC. As protein: CSVEGDRGPYNEQFF.

This clone came up a few times. The gene calls are TRBV6-5 and TRBJ2-5, with 8 bases fitting TRBD2. Germline CDR1 is MNHEY and CDR2 is SVGAGI. The V segment lost 2 bases and the J segment 2 bases; nucleotides outside the gene matches: 7. The CDR3 length is 16 residues. In nucleotides, the CDR3 is TGTGCCAGCAGTTACCTTGGGGCGGGGGGACAAGAGACCCAGTACTTC. It specifies CASSYLGAGGQETQYF.

The chain joins TRBV19 to TRBJ1-5; D is ambiguous. CDR3 length: 15 residues. With 1 base removed from V and 0 bases from J, the gap between germline ends came to 7 bases. Per germline, CDR1 LNHDA and CDR2 SQIVND (reference sequence). CDR3 protein: CASSIAAYSNQPQHF. The CDR3 nucleotides read TGTGCCAGTAGTATAGCCGCCTATAGCAATCAGCCCCAGCATTTT.

The V call is TRBV2, the J call TRBJ1-5, with 7 positions matching TRBD1. The J segment lost 4 bases and the V segment lost 5 bases, leaving 2 bases of the junction unmatched. The CDR3 sequence is 13 residues long. Germline CDR1 is SNHLY and CDR2 is FYNNEI. Here the CDR3 DNA reads TGTGCCAGCAGTAGACAGGGAAATCAGCCCCAGCATTTT. This translates into CASSRQGNQPQHF.

This chain links TRBV5-5 with TRBJ1-1; D perhaps matches TRBD1 (5 bases). The CDR3 is made up of 15 amino acids. Germline V gene sequence: CDR1 SGHKS, CDR2 YYEKEE (reference sequence). V shed 4 bases and J shed 1 base, with 14 bases lying between them. CDR3 sequence (DNA): TGTGCCAGCAGCATACGACAGTTTTCGAACACTGAAGCTTTCTTT. This sequence encodes CASSIRQFSNTEAFF.

This rearrangement joins TRBV2 to TRBJ1-5, with a weak D call TRBD1 (6 bases). V shed 11 bases and J shed 2 bases, with 13 bases lying between them. The CDR3 sequence is 13 residues long. The germline CDR1 and CDR2 sequences are SNHLY and FYNNEI. The CDR3 DNA reads as TGTGCCTCCCACAGGGACCGCAATCAGCCCCAGCATTTT. As protein: CASHRDRNQPQHF.

The genes are TRBV6-4 and TRBJ1-4; 9 nucleotides align to TRBD1. The length of the CDR3 is 13 residues. The germline gives CDR1 MRHNA, CDR2 SNTAGT. Germline trimming cut 6 bases from V and 6 bases from J; bases unmatched to any gene: 2. CDR3 amino acids: CASSRDRDEKLFF. In DNA, the CDR3 is TGTGCCAGCAGCCGGGACAGGGATGAAAAACTGTTTTTT.

The J gene is TRBJ1-4, the V gene TRBV6-5; the D is unclear. The CDR3 consists of 15 residues. Per germline, CDR1 MNHEY and CDR2 SVGAGI. Between the trimmed V and J ends, which lost 6 bases and 8 bases, there was a span of 19 bases. The CDR3: CASRKGSGRGEKLFF. For the CDR3, the DNA is TGTGCCAGCAGGAAGGGATCCGGGAGAGGGGAAAAACTGTTTTTT.

The genes are TRBV12-3 or TRBV12-4 and TRBJ1-2; D may be TRBD1 (6 bases). With 3 bases removed from V and 5 bases from J, the gap between germline ends came to 10 bases. The CDR3 sequence is 13 residues long. CDR3: CASSFGGAYGYTF. The DNA for the CDR3 is TGTGCCAGCAGTTTTGGGGGGGCGTATGGCTACACCTTC.

This clone was observed a handful of times. The chain couples TRBV29-1 to TRBJ2-2; TRBD2 agrees at 8 bases. V shed 7 bases and J 1 base; nucleotides not matched to a gene: 11. CDR3 length equals 16 residues. Germline V gene lookup returns CDR1 SQVTM and CDR2 ANQGSEA. The CDR3 spells CSASGGGLVNTGELFF. The CDR3 DNA follows: TGCAGCGCCTCCGGGGGGGGACTCGTGAACACCGGGGAGCTGTTTTTT.

The chain carries TRBV25-1 and TRBJ1-1; 7 bases are a match to TRBD1. The CDR3 sequence is 16 residues long. CDR1 and CDR2 from the germline V gene are MGHDK and SYGVNS. With V trimmed by 6 bases and J by 1 base, 11 bases remained unmatched. The CDR3 spells CASRSPPGQRNTEAFF. CDR3 coding DNA: TGTGCCAGCAGATCGCCCCCGGGACAGAGGAACACTGAAGCTTTCTTT.

The rearrangement uses TRBV27 and TRBJ1-2, with D possibly matching TRBD1 (6 bases). The germline gives CDR1 MNHEY, CDR2 SMNVEV (reference sequence). The length of the CDR3 is 17 residues. V was shortened by 7 bases and J by 8 bases, with 29 bases between the two germline ends. The CDR3 reads CASKPEGVRDRRQGYTF. The CDR3 DNA follows: TGTGCCAGCAAGCCCGAGGGGGTCAGGGACCGCCGTCAGGGCTACACCTTC.

This chain connects TRBV12-3 or TRBV12-4 to TRBJ1-2; TRBD1 matches 7 bases. Trimming at V came to 6 bases and at J to 7 bases, leaving 5 bases not matched to a gene. This CDR3 is built from 12 residues. This CDR3 is CASRRPGGGYTF. For the CDR3, the DNA is TGTGCCAGCAGACGTCCAGGGGGTGGCTACACCTTC.

The chain uses TRBV4-1 and TRBJ1-1, with 11 bases aligning to TRBD1. J lost 5 bases, V lost 3 bases, and 5 bases had no gene match. The germline gives CDR1 MGHRA, CDR2 YSYEKL. CDR3 length: 15 residues. The CDR3 nucleotides are TGCGCCAGCAGCCACGGGACAGGGGGTTGGACTGAAGCTTTCTTT. It encodes CASSHGTGGWTEAFF.

The V call is TRBV5-1, the J call TRBJ2-7; D unresolved. The V and J ends lost 0 bases and 1 base respectively, with 8 bases between them. The germline V gene has CDR1 SGHRS and CDR2 YFSETQ. The CDR3 loop spans 14 amino acids. DNA of the CDR3: TGCGCCAGCAGCTTGGGGGCCCCGTCCTACGAGCAGTACTTC. Protein sequence: CASSLGAPSYEQYF.

CDR3 residues: CASSLAGSPGLAGGRAGELFF. DNA of the CDR3: TGCGCCAGCAGCTTGGCAGGGAGCCCGGGACTAGCGGGAGGGCGCGCCGGGGAGCTGTTTTTT. This sequence joins TRBV5-1 and TRBJ2-2; TRBD2 agrees at 16 bases. Germline CDR1 is SGHRS and CDR2 is YFSETQ. V shed 0 bases and J 6 bases; nucleotides not matched to a gene: 14. The CDR3 is 21 amino acids.